These T cell receptor beta chains were read from a single sample in a study of shared clonotypes between healthy human individuals. The data were produced by immunoSEQ multiplex PCR, yet TCRdb's version contains in-frame clones alone and is incomplete. The sample shows 2 million or so clones, roughly 96% of them seen only once. The sequencing input was naive CD4+ T cells sorted from blood. All receptors come from a young man in good health. Each CDR3 is given with its conserved first and last residue. Clone size is not always given. Where it is, it says once, few, many or a class for expanded clones.

j_call | clone_size | v_call | cdr3_aa
TRBJ2-7 | NA | TRBV11-2 | CASRPSRGTGMGEQYF
TRBJ2-7 | once | TRBV5-4 | CASSAGRQGVHEQYF
TRBJ2-3 | NA | TRBV5-1 | CASRGQSSPTDTQYF
TRBJ1-2 | NA | TRBV19 | CASSRQVSYGYTF
TRBJ2-6 | NA | TRBV4-2 | CASSKVEGSGANVLTF
TRBJ2-5 | once | TRBV19 | CASSNPPPETQYF
TRBJ2-5 | NA | TRBV7-2 | CASSLRGRSGETQYF
TRBJ2-4 | NA | TRBV2 | CASSGDYSIPYF
TRBJ1-2 | NA | TRBV5-5 | CASSLVGYGYTF
TRBJ1-4 | NA | TRBV30 | CAWNPGQGEEKLFF
TRBJ2-5 | NA | TRBV19 | CASSIDSRETQYF
TRBJ1-1 | once | TRBV5-1 | CASKRAEKTEAFF
TRBJ2-5 | NA | TRBV28 | CASSSMGSQYF
TRBJ2-5 | NA | TRBV10-1 | CASSELTEGAQYF
TRBJ2-2 | NA | TRBV11-3 | CASSPGAANTGELFF
TRBJ1-2 | NA | TRBV18 | CASSPDLSYGYTF
TRBJ2-1 | NA | TRBV10-3 | CAISEGSSLEQFF
TRBJ2-5 | once | TRBV7-2 | CASSGTGDETQYF
TRBJ2-7 | NA | TRBV7-9 | CASTSGGAPSYEQYF
TRBJ2-4 | NA | TRBV6-5 | CASSRTGDGIQYF
TRBJ2-3 | NA | TRBV27 | CASSLSVTIRTDTQYF
TRBJ2-5 | NA | TRBV11-2 | CASSLVGAGASKTQYF
TRBJ2-2 | NA | TRBV6-1 | CASARTGELFF
TRBJ1-2 | NA | TRBV6-1 | CASRFTDGYGYTF
TRBJ2-7 | NA | TRBV30 | CAWSGLAEAYEQYF
TRBJ2-7 | NA | TRBV5-6 | CASSPGAGWYEQYF
TRBJ1-6 | NA | TRBV7-2 | CASSSLRDSPLHF
TRBJ2-7 | NA | TRBV6-5 | CASSPTGSEQYF
TRBJ2-3 | NA | TRBV5-4 | CASSPGRSLTDTQYF
TRBJ2-5 | NA | TRBV12-5 | CASGLVVGAVRETQYF
TRBJ1-1 | NA | TRBV28 | CASNPPGQGPEAFF
TRBJ2-7 | NA | TRBV5-1 | CASSRLAGGGEQYF
TRBJ2-2 | NA | TRBV4-2 | CASSQKLAGGSNTGELFF
TRBJ1-6 | NA | TRBV19 | CASSDRGVDSSPLHF
TRBJ2-2 | NA | TRBV5-1 | CASETGQGTGELFF
TRBJ1-4 | NA | TRBV7-9 | CASSLAGTGGTNEKLFF
TRBJ1-3 | NA | TRBV13 | CASSSTGPGNTIYF
TRBJ1-6 | NA | TRBV2 | CATHQEGNSPLHF
TRBJ2-7 | NA | TRBV18 | CASSPPGGDYEQYF
TRBJ2-2 | NA | TRBV5-1 | CASSSGTSGALNTGELFF
TRBJ1-4 | NA | TRBV29-1 | CSVASGTGATNEKLFF